One sample yielded the 31 T cell receptor beta chains listed below, sequenced in a study of breast tumors, draining lymph nodes, adjacent tissues. TCRdb itself ran the multiplex PCR reads through MiXCR, one entry per CDR3 protein. Among about 230,000 distinct CDR3 sequences listed, around 32% were seen once. Breast cancer patients provided tissue from their axillary draining lymph nodes. The sample comprised axillary lymph node tissue. The receptor set was obtained from a female donor with breast cancer. Some clones in this sample may be carry-over from other donors' samples.

Concerning this clonotype: A clone one base away is much larger, so this may be a read error. The chain carries TRBV18 and TRBJ1-2, with D hard to call. The CDR3 sequence is 15 residues long. The V gene's germline CDR1 is KGHSH and CDR2 LQKENI. Trimming took 5 bases from V and 0 from J, leaving 13 bases between them. In nucleotides, the CDR3 is TGTGCCAGCTCATGCGCGGAAAATACTAACTATGGCTACACCTTC. Translation: CASSCAENTNYGYTF.

The rearrangement uses TRBV6-2 or TRBV6-3 and TRBJ2-1; 8 bases are shared with TRBD2. Germline assignment: CDR1 MNHEY and CDR2 SVGEGT. J lost 9 bases, V lost 2 bases, and 3 bases had no gene match. The CDR3 contains 13 residues. DNA of the CDR3: TGTGCCAGCAGTTACGGGACTAGTGTTGAGCAGTTCTTC. The encoded protein is CASSYGTSVEQFF.

The chain couples TRBV7-9 to TRBJ2-2, with D unresolved. The CDR3 is made up of 14 amino acids. Germline V gene data show CDR1 as SEHNR and CDR2 as FQNEAQ (reference sequence). The ends were cut back, 6 bases at V and 0 bases at J, with 8 bases in the middle. The CDR3 is CASSCIANTGELFF. The CDR3 nucleotides are TGTGCCAGCAGTTGTATCGCGAACACCGGGGAGCTGTTTTTT.

V is TRBV11-2 and J is TRBJ2-5, with D possibly matching TRBD2 (6 bases). V lost 2 bases to trimming and J lost 3 bases, with 10 bases between them. Germline lookup yields CDR1 SGHAT and CDR2 FQNNGV. CDR3 length: 14 amino acids. CDR3 loop: CASSLWAGKETQYF. The CDR3, as DNA: TGTGCCAGCAGCTTATGGGCGGGGAAAGAGACCCAGTACTTC.

The V gene is TRBV12-3 or TRBV12-4, the J gene TRBJ2-4; D might be TRBD2 (7 bases). V was shortened by 4 bases and J by 2 bases, with 18 bases between the two germline ends. The CDR3 loop spans 17 amino acids. This chain's CDR3 is CASSSPAGAGSKNIQYF. The DNA of the CDR3 is TGTGCCAGCAGTTCCCCTGCGGGGGCCGGGTCCAAAAACATTCAGTACTTC.

This clonotype occurred many times. The genes are TRBV9 and TRBJ2-4; 10 bases align to TRBD1. With 4 bases clipped from V and 5 bases from J, the junction kept 6 bases outside the gene matches. Germline V gene sequence: CDR1 SGDLS, CDR2 YYNGEE. The CDR3 runs to 15 residues. DNA of the CDR3: TGTGCCAGCAGCTCCTTCGGGACAGGGGAAAACATTCAGTACTTC. Amino acids: CASSSFGTGENIQYF.

This clonotype was seen ten or more times. The chain joins TRBV28 to TRBJ2-3, with 10 nucleotides matching TRBD1. The CDR3 spans 13 residues. Germline V lookup: CDR1 MDHEN, CDR2 SYDVKM. The V and J ends lost 9 bases and 6 bases, in that order; junction bases with no gene match: 6. Here the CDR3 reads CASKTGGADTQYF. The CDR3, as DNA: TGTGCCAGTAAGACAGGGGGCGCGGATACGCAGTATTTT.

Worth noting for this clonotype: Just one base apart from a much larger clone, this may be a read error. The chain couples TRBV11-3 to TRBJ2-3, with 7 bases fitting TRBD2. This CDR3 contains 16 residues. The germline CDR1 and CDR2 sequences are SGHNT and YENEEA. The DNA of the CDR3 is TGTGCCAGCAGCTTTGGCCTAGCGGACAACACAGGTACGCAGTATTTT. As protein: CASSFGLADNTGTQYF. The variable domain in full, with the rest retrieved from reference TRBV11-3 and TRBJ2-3, is EAGVVQSPRYKIIEKKQPVAFWCNPISGHNTLYWYLQNLGQGPELLIRYENEEAVDDSQLPKDRFSAERLKGVDSTLKIQPAELGDSAVYLCASSFGLADNTGTQYFGPGTRLTVL.

This clonotype was detected ten times or more. This CDR3 reads CASSTDSLYEQYF. DNA for the CDR3: TGTGCCAGTAGTACCGACAGCCTCTACGAGCAGTACTTC. The chain carries TRBV19 and TRBJ2-7; perhaps TRBD1 as D (5 bases). Trimming cost V 4 bases and J 3 bases, with 10 bases left between them. The CDR3 totals 13 residues. Germline-derived CDR1 and CDR2 are LNHDA and SQIVND (reference sequence).

This clonotype was picked up a small number of times. This may stem from a read error, because a much larger clone lies one nucleotide away. This chain uses TRBV20-1 with TRBJ1-5; tentatively, D is TRBD1 (5 bases). Germline values: CDR1 DFQATT, CDR2 SNEGSKA (reference sequence). The CDR3 is 13 residues long. V was pared by 5 bases and J by 2 bases, with 10 bases between. The CDR3 spells CSAFTGGNQPQHF. The CDR3 DNA is TGCAGTGCTTTTACAGGTGGCAATCAGCCCCAGCATTTT.

This clonotype occurred many times. V usage is TRBV20-1 and J usage is TRBJ2-7, with 8 bases identical to TRBD2. Looked up from germline, CDR1 is DFQATT and CDR2 is SNEGSKA (reference sequence). Germline trimming cut 3 bases from V and 6 bases from J; bases unmatched to any gene: 16. The CDR3 runs to 16 residues. The CDR3 is CSASVSQRREEPEQYF. CDR3 in DNA: TGCAGTGCTAGTGTGTCTCAGCGGCGGGAGGAGCCCGAGCAGTACTTC.

In its sample, this clonotype was seen many times. The rearrangement joins TRBV3-1 to TRBJ2-1; TRBD2 aligns across 8 bases. Per the germline V gene, CDR1 is LGHDT and CDR2 is YNNKEL (reference sequence). V lost 0 bases to trimming and J lost 6 bases; unmatched junction nucleotides: 4. The CDR3 loop spans 15 amino acids. The CDR3 nucleotides read TGTGCCAGCAGCCAAGAGACGGGAGGGTCCAATGAGCAGTTCTTC. Amino acid sequence: CASSQETGGSNEQFF.

This clonotype showed up many times. At one end the junction does not follow the germline gene, possibly because of a read error. The chain joins TRBV7-9 to TRBJ1-2; TRBD1 matches at 9 bases. Germline values: CDR1 SEHNR, CDR2 FQNEAQ (reference sequence). CDR3 length: 15 residues. CDR3 in DNA: TGTGCCAGCAGCGACACAGGGGGCAGAAGCTATGGCTACCCCTTC. Translation: CASSDTGGRSYGYPF.

The rearrangement links TRBV18 to TRBJ2-1, with 9 bases lining up with TRBD2. Germline V CDR1 and CDR2: KGHSH, LQKENI. This CDR3 has 16 amino acids. The V and J ends lost 1 base and 10 bases, in that order; junction bases with no gene match: 11. The CDR3 coding sequence is TGTGCCAGCTCACCACGGGTGCGGGAGGGCCAAGGAGAGCAGTTCTTC. It encodes CASSPRVREGQGEQFF.

This clonotype has a single count. The chain has TRBV7-9 and TRBJ2-3, with 15 positions matching TRBD2. The trim removed 3 bases at V and 11 bases at J, leaving 12 bases unmatched. The CDR3 is 17 residues long. Per the germline V gene, CDR1 is SEHNR and CDR2 is FQNEAQ (reference sequence). Here the CDR3 reads CASSFYWTSGRDNEQYF. The CDR3 region has the DNA TGTGCCAGCAGCTTTTACTGGACTAGCGGGAGGGACAATGAGCAGTATTTT.

This clonotype was recorded at least ten times. The chain uses TRBV7-9 and TRBJ2-5; D might be TRBD1 (5 bases). V lost 3 bases and J 4 bases, leaving 12 bases between the germline ends. Looked up from germline, CDR1 is SEHNR and CDR2 is FQNEAQ (reference sequence). The CDR3 runs to 14 residues. The CDR3 is CASSFAGIGETQYF. DNA of the CDR3: TGTGCCAGCAGCTTCGCAGGGATAGGAGAGACCCAGTACTTC.

This clonotype was picked up one time. The chain carries TRBV20-1 and TRBJ2-1; D may be TRBD1 (5 bases). Germline V gives CDR1 DFQATT, CDR2 SNEGSKA (reference sequence). Deletions cut 3 bases from V and 6 bases from J, with 18 bases between. This CDR3 spans 15 amino acids. CDR3 sequence reads: CSASNWLGRVNEQFF. The CDR3, as DNA: TGCAGTGCTAGTAATTGGTTGGGCAGGGTCAATGAGCAGTTCTTC.

There are many counts of this clonotype. The genes are TRBV7-2 and TRBJ1-6; TRBD1 aligns across 7 bases. J was trimmed by 6 bases and V by 4 bases; bases with no gene match: 6. This CDR3 has 15 amino acids. Germline assignment: CDR1 SGHTA and CDR2 FQGNSA. The CDR3 is CASSSTGSLNSPLHF. The CDR3 nucleotides are TGTGCCAGCAGCTCGACAGGGTCCCTTAATTCACCCCTCCACTTT.

This clonotype was detected ten times or more. This rearrangement joins TRBV6-1 to TRBJ2-3; D may be TRBD2 (5 bases). Trimming cost V 6 bases and J 8 bases, with 21 bases left between them. CDR3 length: 15 residues. Per the germline V gene, CDR1 is MNHNS and CDR2 is SASEGT. The CDR3 is CASRAGLGSGRTQYF. Here the CDR3 DNA reads TGTGCCAGCAGAGCTGGACTGGGGAGTGGGCGTACGCAGTATTTT.

The sample holds many counts of this clonotype. J is TRBJ2-7 and V is TRBV11-3; D is unclear. There are 15 residues in the CDR3. Germline-derived CDR1 and CDR2 are SGHNT and YENEEA. With 5 bases removed from V and 6 bases from J, the gap between germline ends came to 20 bases. In DNA, the CDR3 is TGTGCCAGCAGCGATGGACCGAACGGCTTTGGCGAGCAGTACTTC. It codes for CASSDGPNGFGEQYF.

This clonotype was recorded many times. V usage is TRBV6-5 and J usage is TRBJ2-7; D is unresolved. The CDR3 totals 13 residues. Germline values: CDR1 MNHEY, CDR2 SVGAGI. Trimming stripped 5 bases from V and 4 bases from J, with 12 bases between. DNA for the CDR3: TGTGCCAGCAGTATCAGCGTATCGTACGAGCAGTACTTC. Protein product: CASSISVSYEQYF.

This clonotype has a handful of counts. A read error may account for a junction end that differs from germline. The gene calls are TRBV6-5 and TRBJ2-5; TRBD1 agrees at 9 bases. The CDR3 has 16 residues. CDR1 is MNHEY, CDR2 SVGAGI, per germline. In DNA, the CDR3 is TGTGCCAGCAGTCACTCCGGGACAGGGTTGTACGAGACCCAGTACTTC. Its protein product is CASSHSGTGLYETQYF.

The sample holds many counts of this clonotype. This sequence joins TRBV12-3 or TRBV12-4 and TRBJ2-3; TRBD2 matches at 12 bases. Germline trimming cut 7 bases from V and 5 bases from J; bases unmatched to any gene: 1. The CDR3 is 13 residues long. CDR3 protein: CASKLAGGDTQYF. In nucleotides, the CDR3 is TGTGCCAGCAAACTAGCGGGAGGAGATACGCAGTATTTT.

Concerning this clonotype itself: A clone one base away is much larger, so this may be a read error. The CDR3 does not end in the conserved phenylalanine or tryptophan, so this is likely a read error. The gene calls are TRBV6-1 and TRBJ2-7, with unresolved D. In germline, CDR1 is MNHNS, CDR2 SASEGT. Deletions cut 3 bases from V and 2 bases from J, with 17 bases between. The CDR3 has 16 amino acids. The CDR3 reads CASSDSIWNGAYEQYL. The CDR3 DNA follows: TGTGCCAGCAGTGATAGTATATGGAACGGAGCCTACGAGCAGTACCTC.

In DNA form, the CDR3 reads TGCAGTGCTCAAGGATGGCCCGGGCTCAATGAGCAGTTCTTC. As protein: CSAQGWPGLNEQFF. The chain employs TRBV20-1 and TRBJ2-1; D ambiguous. Germline values: CDR1 DFQATT, CDR2 SNEGSKA (reference sequence). V lost 5 bases to trimming and J lost 6 bases, with 17 bases between them. The CDR3 covers 14 residues.

Regarding this clonotype: A junction boundary mismatches the germline segment, possibly from a read error. CDR3 loop: CASSPPGQNLPLPF. The CDR3 region has the DNA TGTGCCAGCAGCCCCCCGGGACAGAATTTACCCCTCCCCTTT. V usage is TRBV9 and J usage is TRBJ1-6; TRBD1 agrees at 7 bases. The CDR3 loop spans 14 amino acids. The germline V gene has CDR1 SGDLS and CDR2 YYNGEE.

This CDR3 reads CASSPSGGGTEAFF. The CDR3 bases are TGTGCCAGCAGCCCATCAGGGGGCGGAACTGAAGCTTTCTTT. The chain links TRBV7-9 to TRBJ1-1, with TRBD1 matching over 8 bases. The germline V gene encodes CDR1 SEHNR and CDR2 FQNEAQ (reference sequence). This CDR3 is built from 14 residues. V shed 5 bases, J shed 5 bases, and the junction held 7 bases outside the gene matches.

This clonotype was picked up many times. V is TRBV20-1 and J is TRBJ1-5, with unresolved D. Trimming shortened V by 3 bases and J by 0 bases, and 9 bases separated the two germline ends. The germline V gene encodes CDR1 DFQATT and CDR2 SNEGSKA (reference sequence). The CDR3 covers 14 residues. The CDR3 protein is CSASQGYSNQPQHF. The CDR3 DNA reads TGCAGTGCTAGTCAAGGGTATAGCAATCAGCCCCAGCATTTT.

Notes on this clonotype: This clone may be a read error of a much larger clone one base away. V gene TRBV20-1 combines with J gene TRBJ2-3; D is possibly TRBD2 (6 bases). Germline assignment: CDR1 DFQATT and CDR2 SNEGSKA (reference sequence). This CDR3 region has 14 residues. The CDR3 loop reads CSALRDTSTATQYF. DNA of the CDR3: TGCAGTGCTCTACGGGATACTAGCACAGCTACGCAGTATTTT.

This clonotype was seen more than once but under ten times. V usage is TRBV7-3 and J usage is TRBJ1-1; no clear D. CDR1 and CDR2 from the germline V gene are SGHTA and FQGTGA. The ends were cut back, 4 bases at V and 1 base at J, with 7 bases in the middle. This CDR3 has 13 residues. The CDR3 DNA sequence: TGTGCCAGCAGCTCCCAGGAGAACACTGAAGCTTTCTTT. Amino acid sequence: CASSSQENTEAFF.

The chain employs TRBV20-1 and TRBJ1-2; TRBD1 is a possible D gene (5 bases). This CDR3 is built from 17 residues. Between the trimmed V and J ends, which lost 3 bases and 0 bases, there was a span of 20 bases. CDR1 and CDR2 from the germline V gene are DFQATT and SNEGSKA (reference sequence). The CDR3 spells CSARDRSQGLANYGYTF. CDR3 DNA sequence: TGCAGTGCTAGGGATCGGAGCCAGGGACTAGCTAACTATGGCTACACCTTC.